This T cell receptor (beta chain) was retrieved from a study of cytomegalovirus exposure and HLA in healthy donors. On the study more broadly: There were around 390 genotyped donors. Of these, 81% fell in the genetic ancestry cluster associated with self-reported Caucasian donors.

The PCR contained 60 Vbeta and 13 Jbeta primers. This table comes from immunoSEQ multiplex PCR, and its TCRdb copy is limited to in-frame clones, with some not included. The sample contains just over 200,000 clones, around 86% of which appear only once. Comments on this clone: Antigen specificity is unknown.

Germline V lookup: CDR1 GTSNPN, CDR2 SVGIG (reference sequence). CDR3 size: 15 residues. Study-level findings and limits: Reported performance of the classifier showed diagnosis of cytomegalovirus status with high specificity and sensitivity. Most subjects had HLA-A and HLA-B alleles reportedly predicted accurately by TCR beta sequences.

The clonotype comes from a woman in her thirties or forties in good health and CMV-seronegative. The chain couples TRBV30 to TRBJ2-5, with 7 bases aligning to TRBD2. The assigned J gene may be wrong: the sequence end matches TRBJ2-7 better. Sequenced material: PBMCs. CDR3 loop: CAWSGWGLKGDEQYF. CDR3 nucleotides: TGTGCCTGGAGTGGTTGGGGACTAAAAGGGGACGAGCAGTACTTC.